This is a list of T cell receptor beta chains from one sample in a study of cytomegalovirus exposure and HLA in healthy donors. The table came from immunoSEQ multiplex PCR; TCRdb's copy has only in-frame clones and leaves some out. The table records 100,000 or so clones, approximately 72% of them present only once. The sample taken for sequencing was PBMCs. The origin of the receptors is a woman aged 40 to 50 in good health and CMV-seronegative. Both conserved end residues are part of each CDR3. The D gene is left open where the match is weak. Some rows mark clone size as missing; the rest say once, few, many or name a class of expanded clone.

d_gene	v_gene	j_gene	abundance	CDR3aa	CDR3nt
TRBD2	TRBV5-6	TRBJ2-5	-	CASSFPSGGAWETQYF	TGTGCCAGCAGCTTTCCTAGCGGGGGGGCTTGGGAGACCCAGTACTTC
TRBD1	TRBV7-9	TRBJ1-4	-	CASSTLRQGLNEKLFF	TGTGCCAGCAGCACCCTCAGACAGGGATTGAATGAAAAACTGTTTTTT
TRBD1	TRBV13	TRBJ1-1	-	CASSHGTGGTIEAFF	TGTGCCAGCAGCCACGGGACAGGGGGCACAATAGAAGCTTTCTTT
TRBD1	TRBV6-6	TRBJ2-2	-	CASRLGTGTELFF	TGTGCCAGCAGACTTGGGACAGGGACGGAGCTGTTTTTT
-	TRBV27	TRBJ1-5	-	CASSSFTGSNQPQHF	TGTGCCAGCAGTTCGTTCACAGGTAGCAATCAGCCCCAGCATTTT
-	TRBV2	TRBJ2-3	few	CASSVDRPTDTQYF	TGTGCCAGCAGTGTGGACAGACCTACAGATACGCAGTATTTT
TRBD1	TRBV29-1	TRBJ1-4	-	CSVGKGGQRNEKLFF	TGCAGCGTCGGAAAGGGGGGACAGCGGAATGAAAAACTGTTTTTT
-	TRBV19	TRBJ2-7	-	CASSPLPGQAYEQYF	TGTGCCAGTAGCCCGCTCCCTGGACAAGCCTACGAGCAGTACTTC
TRBD2	TRBV6-4	TRBJ2-3	-	CASSLAASTDTQYF	TGTGCCAGCAGCCTAGCGGCTAGCACAGATACGCAGTATTTT
TRBD2	TRBV9	TRBJ2-7	-	CASSVGGRGAYEQYF	TGTGCCAGCAGCGTAGGAGGTCGGGGGGCCTACGAGCAGTACTTC
-	TRBV7-9	TRBJ1-4	-	CASSLASQGWANEKLFF	TGTGCCAGCAGCTTAGCATCGCAGGGTTGGGCTAATGAAAAACTGTTTTTT
-	TRBV28	TRBJ2-1	once	CASSLVGGVYNEQFF	TGTGCCAGCAGTTTAGTAGGGGGGGTTTACAATGAGCAGTTCTTC
TRBD1	TRBV7-9	TRBJ2-7	-	CASSFDRGEQYF	TGTGCCAGCAGCTTTGACAGGGGCGAGCAGTACTTC
TRBD1	TRBV28	TRBJ1-5	few	CAIRRSQGANQPQHF	TGTGCCATCAGAAGATCCCAGGGGGCCAATCAGCCCCAGCATTTT
TRBD2	TRBV27	TRBJ2-3	-	CASSPIRLAGSTDTQYF	TGTGCCAGCAGTCCCATAAGACTAGCGGGGAGCACAGATACGCAGTATTTT
-	TRBV6-5	TRBJ2-2	few	CASSLSGAQIGELFF	TGTGCCAGCAGCTTGTCAGGGGCGCAAATCGGGGAGCTGTTTTTT
-	TRBV5-1	TRBJ2-3	-	CASSPGNTDTQYF	TGCGCCAGCAGCCCCGGGAACACAGATACGCAGTATTTT
-	TRBV19	TRBJ1-3	-	CASKLTASSGNTIYF	TGTGCCAGTAAACTGACAGCGTCCTCTGGAAACACCATATATTTT
TRBD1	TRBV5-6	TRBJ1-6	-	CVSSSGGSPLHF	TGTGTCAGCAGCTCAGGGGGTTCACCCCTCCACTTT
-	TRBV5-5	TRBJ1-4	-	CASSFTSADRGELFF	TGTGCCAGCAGCTTTACTAGTGCGGACCGTGGGGAACTGTTTTTT
-	TRBV5-1	TRBJ2-6	-	CASTESGSGANVLTF	TGCGCCAGCACCGAGTCGGGTTCTGGGGCCAACGTCCTGACTTTC
-	TRBV6-1	TRBJ2-3	-	CASSEGESSTDTQYF	TGTGCCAGCAGTGAAGGGGAGTCATCCACAGATACGCAGTATTTT
TRBD2	TRBV7-9	TRBJ2-3	-	CASSLGLSGGGTDTQYF	TGTGCCAGCAGCTTAGGCCTCAGCGGGGGGGGCACAGATACGCAGTATTTT
TRBD2	TRBV9	TRBJ2-3	-	CASNLLAGGPDTQYF	TGTGCCAGCAACTTACTAGCGGGAGGGCCGGATACGCAGTATTTT
-	TRBV6-1	TRBJ2-2	few	CASITRVSNTGELFF	TGTGCCAGCATAACGCGGGTCTCGAACACCGGGGAGCTGTTTTTT
-	TRBV6-4	TRBJ2-3	-	CASSEDWGSTDTQYF	TGTGCCAGCAGTGAGGACTGGGGTAGCACAGATACGCAGTATTTT
TRBD1	TRBV18	TRBJ1-1	once	CASRKGALDTEAFF	TGTGCCAGCCGGAAGGGGGCCCTGGACACTGAAGCTTTCTTT
TRBD2	TRBV16	TRBJ2-5	-	CASSQSVSRGGETQYF	TGTGCCAGCAGCCAATCGGTTTCTCGGGGGGGAGAGACCCAGTACTTC
TRBD1	TRBV30	TRBJ1-2	few	CAWGRDRAFNYGYTF	TGTGCCTGGGGACGGGACAGGGCCTTTAACTATGGCTACACCTTC
-	TRBV6-5	TRBJ2-7	once	CASSYSKGEGYEQYF	TGTGCCAGCAGTTACTCGAAAGGAGAGGGCTACGAGCAGTACTTC
-	TRBV30	TRBJ1-2	-	CAWSVLGWASNYGYTF	TGTGCCTGGAGTGTACTAGGGTGGGCGTCTAACTATGGCTACACCTTC
-	TRBV7-9	TRBJ1-1	few	CASSLARRDTEAFF	TGTGCCAGCAGCTTAGCAAGAAGAGACACTGAAGCTTTCTTT
TRBD1	TRBV6-5	TRBJ2-7	-	CASSYDRGNYEQYF	TGTGCCAGCAGTTACGACAGGGGGAACTACGAGCAGTACTTC
TRBD1	TRBV15	TRBJ1-4	few	CATSGGTGEDEKLFF	TGTGCCACCAGCGGAGGGACAGGGGAGGATGAAAAACTGTTTTTT
TRBD1	TRBV27	TRBJ1-1	once	CASRQSTGTGGTEAFF	TGTGCCAGCAGGCAATCGACCGGGACAGGGGGCACTGAAGCTTTCTTT
-	TRBV6-1	TRBJ2-1	-	CASSGSYGVYNEQFF	TGTGCCAGCAGTGGAAGCTACGGGGTCTACAATGAGCAGTTCTTC
TRBD2	TRBV30	TRBJ2-3	-	CAWSVGTSGADTQYF	TGTGCCTGGAGTGTCGGTACTAGCGGCGCAGATACGCAGTATTTT
TRBD1	TRBV6-5	TRBJ2-7	-	CASSYVQGRNEQYF	TGTGCCAGCAGTTACGTACAGGGGCGTAACGAGCAGTACTTC
-	TRBV9	TRBJ2-7	-	CASSVEGGASYEQYF	TGTGCCAGCAGCGTAGAAGGGGGGGCCTCCTACGAGCAGTACTTC
TRBD1	TRBV5-4	TRBJ2-7	-	CASSLGQGGDEQYF	TGTGCCAGCAGCTTGGGACAGGGGGGAGACGAGCAGTACTTC
TRBD2	TRBV15	TRBJ2-7	-	CATSTYRGTRLNEQYF	TGTGCCACCAGCACCTATCGGGGGACTAGGCTGAACGAGCAGTACTTC
TRBD2	TRBV10-3	TRBJ2-7	-	CAISQLAGGPGGLSYEQYF	TGTGCCATCAGCCAGCTAGCGGGGGGGCCAGGGGGATTATCCTACGAGCAGTACTTC
TRBD2	TRBV10-1	TRBJ2-3	-	CASTVAGATDTQYF	TGCGCCAGCACCGTAGCGGGCGCTACAGATACGCAGTATTTT
-	TRBV19	TRBJ1-1	-	CASSIAPGFGTEAFF	TGTGCCAGTAGTATAGCCCCCGGGTTTGGCACTGAAGCTTTCTTT
-	TRBV9	TRBJ2-7	few	CASSTAGAAYEQYF	TGTGCCAGCAGTACAGCAGGGGCGGCCTACGAGCAGTACTTC
-	TRBV15	TRBJ2-7	-	CATSISGYEQYF	TGTGCCACCAGCATTTCCGGCTACGAGCAGTACTTC
TRBD2	TRBV14	TRBJ2-3	-	CASSLESGLAGGWTDTQYF	TGTGCCAGCAGCCTAGAAAGCGGCCTAGCGGGAGGATGGACAGATACGCAGTATTTT
TRBD2	TRBV27	TRBJ2-6	-	CASRRGGAAGANVLTF	TGTGCCAGCAGGCGGGGGGGGGCCGCTGGGGCCAACGTCCTGACTTTC
-	TRBV27	TRBJ1-3	-	CASSATGSGNTIYF	TGTGCCAGCAGTGCTACAGGCTCTGGAAACACCATATATTTT
TRBD1	TRBV29-1	TRBJ2-1	-	CSGGTGVGGVQFF	TGCAGCGGAGGGACAGGGGTAGGTGGCGTGCAGTTCTTC
-	TRBV18	TRBJ2-1	once	CASSSARSSYNEQFF	TGTGCCAGCTCTAGCGCCCGTTCCTCCTACAATGAGCAGTTCTTC
TRBD2	TRBV5-1	TRBJ2-3	-	CASSPPGLAGSTDTQYF	TGCGCCAGCAGCCCCCCCGGGCTAGCGGGCTCCACAGATACGCAGTATTTT